One sample yielded the 22 T cell receptor beta chains listed below, sequenced in a study of shared clonotypes between healthy human individuals. Clones were read by immunoSEQ multiplex PCR, and TCRdb kept only the in-frame ones, dropping some. This table holds around 560,000 clones, roughly 95% found once. CD45RO-negative, CCR7-positively selected cells formed the naive CD8 fraction, excluding terminally differentiated effector memory CD45RA+ cells. Sequencing used naive CD8+ T cells sorted from blood. These receptor sequences come from a young woman in good health.

CDR3 sequence (DNA): TGTGCCATCAGTGATTTTCGACTATCCAATGAGCAGTTCTTC. The encoded protein is CAISDFRLSNEQFF. The V call is TRBV10-3, the J call TRBJ2-1; D is perhaps TRBD2 (5 bases). Germline V CDR1 and CDR2: ENHRY, SYGVKD. The CDR3 runs 14 residues. Trimming removed 3 bases from V and 6 bases from J, with 12 bases in between.

This CDR3 is CASSPPLAGVEPPPENEQFF. The CDR3 region has the DNA TGTGCCAGCTCACCACCGTTAGCGGGAGTCGAACCCCCCCCGGAGAATGAGCAGTTCTTC. V is TRBV18 and J is TRBJ2-1; 9 bases match TRBD2. The CDR3 is 20 amino acids. The trim removed 0 bases at V and 7 bases at J, leaving 19 bases unmatched. The V gene's germline CDR1 is KGHSH and CDR2 LQKENI.

The chain links TRBV13 to TRBJ1-1, with unresolved D. The CDR3 is 15 residues long. The V end was cut by 5 bases, the J end by 1 base, with 14 bases between. Germline V gene lookup returns CDR1 PRHDT and CDR2 FYEKMQ (reference sequence). In DNA, the CDR3 is TGTGCCAGCAGCCCCTATACGTCACGGAACACTGAAGCTTTCTTT. Translating it yields CASSPYTSRNTEAFF. Complete variable domain (other parts from reference TRBV13 and TRBJ1-1): AAGVIQSPRHLIKEKRETATLKCYPIPRHDTVYWYQQGPGQDPQFLISFYEKMQSDKGSIPDRFSAQQFSDYHSELNMSSLELGDSALYFCASSPYTSRNTEAFFGQGTRLTVV.

This chain uses TRBV7-3 with TRBJ2-1, with D possibly being TRBD2 (5 bases). This CDR3 has 16 residues. V was trimmed by 5 bases and J by 0 bases, leaving 14 bases between them. The germline V gene encodes CDR1 SGHTA and CDR2 FQGTGA. CDR3 in DNA: TGTGCCAGCAGCCAAATAAGCGGACCCTCCTACAATGAGCAGTTCTTC. It codes for CASSQISGPSYNEQFF.

J is TRBJ2-7 and V is TRBV7-2; D is unresolved. The V end was cut by 1 base, the J end by 1 base, with 14 bases between. Germline V gives CDR1 SGHTA, CDR2 FQGNSA. This CDR3 is built from 16 residues. CDR3 DNA sequence: TGTGCCAGCAGCTTAGTGGTGGGTATCGCATCCTACGAGCAGTACTTC. Protein product: CASSLVVGIASYEQYF.

The chain recombines TRBV28 with TRBJ2-1, with 7 bases lining up with TRBD1. This CDR3 comprises 16 residues. Looked up from germline, CDR1 is MDHEN and CDR2 is SYDVKM. After removal of 6 bases from V and 3 bases from J, the junction contained 11 bases not matched to a gene. CDR3 region: CASSPITGAGYNEQFF. CDR3 nucleotide sequence: TGTGCCAGCAGCCCAATTACAGGGGCAGGCTACAATGAGCAGTTCTTC.

The sample holds one count of this clone. J is TRBJ2-7 and V is TRBV27; 10 bases match TRBD1. Germline CDR1 MNHEY, CDR2 SMNVEV (reference sequence). V gave up 6 bases and J gave up 0 bases; unmatched junction bases: 8. This CDR3 has 16 amino acids. The CDR3 loop reads CASRNDRGPSSYEQYF. CDR3 coding DNA: TGTGCCAGCAGGAACGACAGGGGGCCGAGCTCCTACGAGCAGTACTTC.

V is TRBV15 and J is TRBJ1-4; D is ambiguous. CDR3 length: 18 amino acids. Between the trimmed V and J ends, which lost 0 bases and 5 bases, there was a span of 19 bases. Germline CDR1 is LNHNV and CDR2 is YYDKDF (reference sequence). This CDR3 reads CATSRDLGLEGWNEKLFF. The CDR3 region has the DNA TGTGCCACCAGCAGAGATCTGGGCTTAGAGGGATGGAATGAAAAACTGTTTTTT. The variable domain in full, with the rest retrieved from reference TRBV15 and TRBJ1-4, is DAMVIQNPRYQVTQFGKPVTLSCSQTLNHNVMYWYQQKSSQAPKLLFHYYDKDFNNEADTPDNFQSRRPNTSFCFLDIRSPGLGDTAMYLCATSRDLGLEGWNEKLFFGSGTQLSVL.

The chain links TRBV28 to TRBJ1-2, with D tentatively TRBD1 (6 bases). The germline V and J ends were trimmed by 6 bases and 6 bases, with 20 bases remaining between them. The V gene's germline CDR1 is MDHEN and CDR2 SYDVKM. The CDR3 extends over 15 amino acids. CDR3 DNA sequence: TGTGCCAGCAGCCCTTACAGGGCGAAGGTAGATGGCTACACCTTC. Translating it yields CASSPYRAKVDGYTF.

Comment on this clone: Other DNA variants within this sample encode the same CDR3. The V gene is TRBV2, the J gene TRBJ1-4, with a weak D call TRBD1 (5 bases). Germline CDR1 SNHLY, CDR2 FYNNEI. The CDR3 is made up of 14 amino acids. V lost 6 bases to trimming and J lost 8 bases, with 16 bases between them. CDR3 sequence: CASSLTGKEEKLFF. The CDR3 DNA follows: TGTGCCAGCAGCCTTACAGGAAAGGAGGAAAAACTGTTTTTT.

This rearrangement joins TRBV5-4 to TRBJ2-5; 13 bases are a match to TRBD2. TRBJ2-7 explains the end of the DNA better; the J call may be wrong. The germline gives CDR1 SGHNT, CDR2 YYREEE (reference sequence). This CDR3 comprises 16 residues. The CDR3 nucleotides are TGTGCCAGCAGCTACGGGACTAGCGGGACCATCTACGAGCAGTACTTC. This encodes CASSYGTSGTIYEQYF.

This chain links TRBV7-9 with TRBJ1-3; D uncertain. V lost 2 bases, J lost 0 bases, and 5 bases lay in between. Germline CDR1 reads SEHNR; CDR2 reads FQNEAQ (reference sequence). This CDR3 has 14 amino acids. Here the CDR3 DNA reads TGTGCCAGCAGCTTACAGCGCTCTGGAAACACCATATATTTT. Translated, it gives CASSLQRSGNTIYF.

This chain connects TRBV12-2 to TRBJ2-3; the tabulated D call, TRBD2, remains unverified against the DNA. TRBV12-2 is a known pseudogene. This CDR3 is built from 15 residues. The CDR3 reads CASRFGRGGSDTQYF. The CDR3 DNA reads as TGTGCAAGTCGCTTCGGGAGGGGCGGCTCAGATACGCAGTATTTT.

The chain uses TRBV10-2 and TRBJ2-1; the match to TRBD2 covers 7 bases. V lost 10 bases to trimming and J lost 10 bases; unmatched junction nucleotides: 10. Germline V gene sequence: CDR1 WSHSY, CDR2 SAAADI. CDR3 size: 12 residues. The CDR3 nucleotides are TGCGCCACGGGGGGTATGGCGGGAGAGCAGTTCTTC. Translation gives CATGGMAGEQFF.

The V call is TRBV27, the J call TRBJ2-3, with 11 bases fitting TRBD2. The J segment lost 3 bases and the V segment lost 5 bases, leaving 4 bases of the junction unmatched. The CDR3 consists of 15 residues. Germline V gives CDR1 MNHEY, CDR2 SMNVEV (reference sequence). CDR3 region: CASSHSGRGTDTQYF. CDR3 DNA sequence: TGTGCCAGCAGTCATAGCGGGAGGGGGACAGATACGCAGTATTTT.

This clone was seen only a few times. The rearrangement links TRBV19 to TRBJ1-1; D remains ambiguous. Germline loops: CDR1 LNHDA, CDR2 SQIVND (reference sequence). Trimming removed 4 bases from V and 1 base from J, with 7 bases in between. The CDR3 sequence is 13 residues long. The CDR3 bases are TGTGCCAGTAGTAGAAACTCGAACACTGAAGCTTTCTTT. It yields the protein CASSRNSNTEAFF.

This chain joins TRBV13 and TRBJ2-1; 12 bases fit TRBD2. V was clipped by 4 bases and J by 12 bases; unmatched bases: 7. CDR1 is PRHDT, CDR2 FYEKMQ, per germline (reference sequence). The CDR3 totals 14 residues. For the CDR3, the DNA is TGTGCCAGCAGCTACCGGACTAGCGGGAAGTCGCAGTTCTTC. It is translated as CASSYRTSGKSQFF.

The rearrangement joins TRBV27 to TRBJ2-7, with a possible D match to TRBD2 (6 bases). The CDR3 covers 16 residues. Deletions cut 4 bases from V and 5 bases from J, with 21 bases between. Germline-derived CDR1 and CDR2 are MNHEY and SMNVEV (reference sequence). The CDR3 DNA sequence: TGTGCCAGCAGTTGGGGGTTGGGGGGAGCGGCTCACGAGCAGTACTTC. This sequence encodes CASSWGLGGAAHEQYF.

This clone was recorded once. V and J are TRBV2 and TRBJ2-7, with a tentative D call TRBD1 (7 bases). Germline values: CDR1 SNHLY, CDR2 FYNNEI. The CDR3 covers 15 residues. Trimming removed 3 bases from V and 1 base from J, with 13 bases in between. The CDR3 reads CASSDYQGGSYEQYF. CDR3 sequence (DNA): TGTGCCAGCAGTGATTATCAGGGGGGTTCCTACGAGCAGTACTTC.

This clone is a singleton in its sample. The chain has TRBV19 and TRBJ2-1; D might be TRBD1 (6 bases). V lost 7 bases, J lost 4 bases, and 11 bases lay in between. CDR3 size: 13 residues. The germline gives CDR1 LNHDA, CDR2 SQIVND (reference sequence). The CDR3 DNA sequence: TGTGCCAGTACGAGGACAGCATACAATGAGCAGTTCTTC. As protein: CASTRTAYNEQFF.

This chain links TRBV15 with TRBJ1-1; 11 positions match TRBD1. With 3 bases clipped from V and 5 bases from J, the junction kept 2 bases outside the gene matches. Germline V gives CDR1 LNHNV, CDR2 YYDKDF (reference sequence). This CDR3 region has 14 residues. CDR3 nucleotide sequence: TGTGCCACCAGCAGGGACAGGGGGCAGACTGAAGCTTTCTTT. Its translation is CATSRDRGQTEAFF.

The rearrangement uses TRBV28 and TRBJ1-1, with D uncertain. V lost 7 bases and J lost 1, with 10 bases in between. This CDR3 comprises 13 residues. Germline V gene sequence: CDR1 MDHEN, CDR2 SYDVKM. The CDR3 here is CASTPRRNTEAFF. DNA of the CDR3: TGTGCCAGCACGCCACGGAGGAACACTGAAGCTTTCTTT.